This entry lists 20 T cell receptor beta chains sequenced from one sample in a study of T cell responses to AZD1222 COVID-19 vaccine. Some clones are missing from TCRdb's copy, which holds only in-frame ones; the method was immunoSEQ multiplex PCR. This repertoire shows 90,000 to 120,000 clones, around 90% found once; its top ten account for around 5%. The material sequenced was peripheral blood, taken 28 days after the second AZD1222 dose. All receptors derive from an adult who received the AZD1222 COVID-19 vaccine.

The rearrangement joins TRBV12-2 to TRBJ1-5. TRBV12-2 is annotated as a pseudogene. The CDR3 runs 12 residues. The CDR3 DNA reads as TGTGCAAGTCGCTTCCAGGAGGAGCCCCAGCATTTT. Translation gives CASRFQEEPQHF.

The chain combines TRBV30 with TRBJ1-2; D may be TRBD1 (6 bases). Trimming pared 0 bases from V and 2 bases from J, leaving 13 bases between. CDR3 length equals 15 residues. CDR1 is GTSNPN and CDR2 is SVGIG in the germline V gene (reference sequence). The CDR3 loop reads CAWSVLGGKNYGYTF. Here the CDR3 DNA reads TGTGCCTGGAGTGTACTAGGGGGTAAAAACTATGGCTACACCTTC.

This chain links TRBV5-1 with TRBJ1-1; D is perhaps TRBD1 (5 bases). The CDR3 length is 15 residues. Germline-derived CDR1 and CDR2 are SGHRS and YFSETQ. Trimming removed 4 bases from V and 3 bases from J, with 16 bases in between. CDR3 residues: CASSPLAGMDTEAFF. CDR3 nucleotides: TGCGCCAGCAGCCCACTAGCAGGGATGGACACTGAAGCTTTCTTT.

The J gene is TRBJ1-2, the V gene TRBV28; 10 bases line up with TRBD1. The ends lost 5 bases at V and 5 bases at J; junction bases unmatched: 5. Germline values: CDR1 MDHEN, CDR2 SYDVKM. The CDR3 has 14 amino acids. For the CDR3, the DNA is TGTGCCAGCAGTCCCTGGGACAGGGGATATGGCTACACCTTC. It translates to CASSPWDRGYGYTF.

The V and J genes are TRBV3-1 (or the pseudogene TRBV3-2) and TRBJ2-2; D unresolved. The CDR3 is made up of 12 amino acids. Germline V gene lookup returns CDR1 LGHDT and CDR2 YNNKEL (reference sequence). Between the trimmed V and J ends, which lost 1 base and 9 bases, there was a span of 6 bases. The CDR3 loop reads CASSQGQRELFF. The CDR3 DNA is TGTGCCAGCAGCCAAGGGCAGCGGGAGCTGTTTTTT.

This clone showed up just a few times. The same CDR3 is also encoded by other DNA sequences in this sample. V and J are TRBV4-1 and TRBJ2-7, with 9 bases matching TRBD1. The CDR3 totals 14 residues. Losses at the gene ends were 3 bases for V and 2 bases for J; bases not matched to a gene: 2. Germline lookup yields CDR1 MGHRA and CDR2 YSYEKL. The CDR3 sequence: CASSQDRGPYEQYF. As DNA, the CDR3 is TGCGCCAGCAGCCAGGACAGGGGCCCCTACGAGCAGTACTTC.

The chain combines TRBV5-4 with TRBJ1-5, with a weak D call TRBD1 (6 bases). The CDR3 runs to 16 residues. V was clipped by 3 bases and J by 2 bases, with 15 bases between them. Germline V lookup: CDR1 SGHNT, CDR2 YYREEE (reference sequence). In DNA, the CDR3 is TGTGCCAGCAGCTCGGATCAGGGGCTTGGCAATCAGCCCCAGCATTTT. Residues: CASSSDQGLGNQPQHF.

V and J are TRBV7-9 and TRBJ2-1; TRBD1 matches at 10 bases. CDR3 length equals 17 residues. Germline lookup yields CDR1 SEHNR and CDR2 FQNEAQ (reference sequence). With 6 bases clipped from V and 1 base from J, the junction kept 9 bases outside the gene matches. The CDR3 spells CASSNERDRGSYNEQFF. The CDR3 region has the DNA TGTGCCAGCAGTAACGAACGGGACAGGGGTTCCTACAATGAGCAGTTCTTC.

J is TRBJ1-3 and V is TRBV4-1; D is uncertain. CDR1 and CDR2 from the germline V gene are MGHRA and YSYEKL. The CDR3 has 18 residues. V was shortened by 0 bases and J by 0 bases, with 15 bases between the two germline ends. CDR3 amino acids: CASSQDAPPVYSGNTIYF. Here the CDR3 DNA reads TGCGCCAGCAGCCAAGACGCTCCGCCCGTCTACTCTGGAAACACCATATATTTT.

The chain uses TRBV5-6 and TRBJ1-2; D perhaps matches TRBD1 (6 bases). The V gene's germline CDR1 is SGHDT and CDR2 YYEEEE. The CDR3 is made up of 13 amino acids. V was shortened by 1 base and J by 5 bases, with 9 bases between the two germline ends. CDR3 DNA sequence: TGTGCCAGCAGCTTGTCGGGGGCTTATGGCTACACCTTC. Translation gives CASSLSGAYGYTF.

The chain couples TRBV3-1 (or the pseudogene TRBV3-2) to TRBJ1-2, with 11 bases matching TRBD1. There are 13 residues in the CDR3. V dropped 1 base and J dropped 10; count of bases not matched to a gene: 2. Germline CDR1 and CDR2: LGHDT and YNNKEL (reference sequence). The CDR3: CASSQGTGGDYTF. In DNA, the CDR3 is TGTGCCAGCAGCCAAGGGACAGGGGGCGACTACACCTTC.

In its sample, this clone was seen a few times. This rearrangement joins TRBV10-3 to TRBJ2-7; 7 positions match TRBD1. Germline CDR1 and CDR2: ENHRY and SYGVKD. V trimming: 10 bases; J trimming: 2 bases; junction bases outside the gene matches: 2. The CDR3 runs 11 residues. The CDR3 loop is CATGQAYEQYF. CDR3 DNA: TGTGCCACAGGACAGGCCTACGAGCAGTACTTC.

This chain's CDR3 is CASSPWWVGGGLLSGNTIYF. DNA for the CDR3: TGTGCCAGCTCACCATGGTGGGTCGGCGGGGGTCTGCTTTCTGGAAACACCATATATTTT. This chain connects TRBV18 to TRBJ1-3; D possibly corresponds to TRBD1 (5 bases). The CDR3 consists of 20 residues. CDR1 and CDR2 (germline): KGHSH, LQKENI. The V end was cut by 2 bases, the J end by 1 base, with 24 bases between.

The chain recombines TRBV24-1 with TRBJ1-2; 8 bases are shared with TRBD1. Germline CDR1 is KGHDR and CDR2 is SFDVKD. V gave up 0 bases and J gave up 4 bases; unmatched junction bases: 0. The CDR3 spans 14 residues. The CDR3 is CATSDLQGAYGYTF. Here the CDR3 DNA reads TGTGCCACCAGTGATTTGCAGGGGGCCTATGGCTACACCTTC.

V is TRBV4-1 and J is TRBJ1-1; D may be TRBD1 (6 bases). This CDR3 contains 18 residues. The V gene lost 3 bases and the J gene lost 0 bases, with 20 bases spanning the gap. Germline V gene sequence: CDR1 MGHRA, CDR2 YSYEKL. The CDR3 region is CASSHIGGFWGLNTEAFF. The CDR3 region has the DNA TGCGCCAGCAGCCACATAGGGGGGTTTTGGGGATTGAACACTGAAGCTTTCTTT.

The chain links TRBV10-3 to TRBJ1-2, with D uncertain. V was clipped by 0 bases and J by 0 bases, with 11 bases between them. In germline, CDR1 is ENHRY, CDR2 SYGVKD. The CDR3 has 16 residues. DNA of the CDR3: TGTGCCATCAGTGAGTCCGGACGGACTGCTAACTATGGCTACACCTTC. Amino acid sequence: CAISESGRTANYGYTF.

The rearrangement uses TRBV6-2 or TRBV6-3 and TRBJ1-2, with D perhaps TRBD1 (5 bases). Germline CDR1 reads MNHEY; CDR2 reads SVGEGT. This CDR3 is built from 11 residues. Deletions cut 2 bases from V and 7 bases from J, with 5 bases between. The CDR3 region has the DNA TGTGCCAGCAGTTACGGGGCTGGCTACACCTTC. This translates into CASSYGAGYTF.

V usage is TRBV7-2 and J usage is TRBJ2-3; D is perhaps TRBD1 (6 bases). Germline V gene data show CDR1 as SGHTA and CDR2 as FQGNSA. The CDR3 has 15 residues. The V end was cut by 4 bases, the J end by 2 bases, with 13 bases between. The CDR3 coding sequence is TGTGCCAGCAGCTCCGGGACATTCGCCACAGATACGCAGTATTTT. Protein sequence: CASSSGTFATDTQYF.

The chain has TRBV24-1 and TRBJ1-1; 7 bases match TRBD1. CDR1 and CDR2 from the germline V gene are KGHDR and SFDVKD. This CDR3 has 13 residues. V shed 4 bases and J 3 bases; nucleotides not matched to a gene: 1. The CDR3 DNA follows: TGTGCCACCAGTGAACAGGGGTACACTGAAGCTTTCTTT. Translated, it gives CATSEQGYTEAFF.

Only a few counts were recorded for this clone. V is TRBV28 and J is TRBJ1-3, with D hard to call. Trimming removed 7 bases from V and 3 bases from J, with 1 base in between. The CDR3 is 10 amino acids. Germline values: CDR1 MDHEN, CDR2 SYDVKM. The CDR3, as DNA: TGTGCCAGCAATGGAAACACCATATATTTT. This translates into CASNGNTIYF.